This TCR beta chain was identified during a study of blood T cell repertoires in COVID-19. Study-wide context: In each case, the material was cDNA or gDNA derived from T cells, B-cell-depleted T cells, or PBMCs.

CDR1 and CDR2 (germline): MNHEY, SMNVEV (reference sequence). V lost 4 bases to trimming and J lost 6 bases; unmatched junction nucleotides: 6. The length of the CDR3 is 15 residues. Only in-frame clones appear in the TCRdb table, and some are missing; sequencing was by immunoSEQ multiplex PCR. The sample lists fewer than 400,000 clones, 75% to 90% occurring once. Everyone who took part was roughly 18 to 90 years old, and they came from about 25 US areas. The material sequenced was PBMCs or T cells enriched from blood (not recorded which). The chain is built from TRBV27 and TRBJ2-7, with 13 bases identical to TRBD2. The TCR sequence derives from a man in his sixties who had recovered from COVID-19. The CDR3 loop reads CASSSGTSGIPEQYF. As DNA, the CDR3 is TGTGCCAGCAGTTCCGGGACTAGCGGGATCCCCGAGCAGTACTTC.